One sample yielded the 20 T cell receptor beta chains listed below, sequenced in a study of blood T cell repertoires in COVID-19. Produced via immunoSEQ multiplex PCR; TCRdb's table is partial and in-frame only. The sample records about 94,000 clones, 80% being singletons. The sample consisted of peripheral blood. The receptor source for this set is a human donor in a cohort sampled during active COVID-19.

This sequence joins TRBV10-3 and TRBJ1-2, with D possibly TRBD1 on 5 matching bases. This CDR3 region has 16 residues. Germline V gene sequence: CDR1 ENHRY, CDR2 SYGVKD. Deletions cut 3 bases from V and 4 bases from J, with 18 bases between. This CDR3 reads CAISDGGSGRGYGYTF. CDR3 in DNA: TGTGCCATCAGTGATGGGGGGTCAGGACGGGGCTATGGCTACACCTTC.

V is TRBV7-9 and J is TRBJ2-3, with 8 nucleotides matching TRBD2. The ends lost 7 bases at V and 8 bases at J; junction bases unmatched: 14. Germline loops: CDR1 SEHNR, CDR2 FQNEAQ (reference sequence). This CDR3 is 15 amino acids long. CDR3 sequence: CASNPPTTGRATQYF. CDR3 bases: TGTGCCAGCAACCCGCCGACTACCGGGAGGGCTACGCAGTATTTT.

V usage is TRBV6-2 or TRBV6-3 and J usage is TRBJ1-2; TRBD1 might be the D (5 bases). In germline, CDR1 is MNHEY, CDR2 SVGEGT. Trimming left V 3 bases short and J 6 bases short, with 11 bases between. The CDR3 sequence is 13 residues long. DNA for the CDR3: TGTGCCAGCAGTTATAGTGACAGACATGGCTACACCTTC. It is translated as CASSYSDRHGYTF.

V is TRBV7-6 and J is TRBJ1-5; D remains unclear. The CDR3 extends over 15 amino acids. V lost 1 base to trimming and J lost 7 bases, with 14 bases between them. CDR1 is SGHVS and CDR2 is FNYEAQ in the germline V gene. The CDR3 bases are TGTGCCAGCAGCTTAGATCCCGGGTTCCGCCAGCCCCAGCATTTT. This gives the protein CASSLDPGFRQPQHF.

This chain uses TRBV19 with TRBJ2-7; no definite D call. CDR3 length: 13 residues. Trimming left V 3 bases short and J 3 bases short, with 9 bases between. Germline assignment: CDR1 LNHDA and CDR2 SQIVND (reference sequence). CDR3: CASSISPGYEQYF. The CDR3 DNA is TGTGCCAGTAGTATTTCCCCGGGCTACGAGCAGTACTTC.

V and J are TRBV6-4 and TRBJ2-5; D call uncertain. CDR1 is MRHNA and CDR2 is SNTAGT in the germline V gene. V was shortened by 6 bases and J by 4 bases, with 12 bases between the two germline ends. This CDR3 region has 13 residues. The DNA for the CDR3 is TGTGCCAGCAGCGAGTATGGCGGAGAGACCCAGTACTTC. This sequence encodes CASSEYGGETQYF.

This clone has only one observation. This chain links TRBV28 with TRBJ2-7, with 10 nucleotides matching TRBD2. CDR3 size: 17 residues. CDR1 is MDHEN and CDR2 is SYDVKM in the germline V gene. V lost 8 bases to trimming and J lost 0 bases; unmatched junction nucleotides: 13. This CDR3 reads CASVRRLAGATSYEQYF. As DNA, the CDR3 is TGTGCCAGCGTTCGACGACTAGCGGGTGCTACCTCCTACGAGCAGTACTTC.

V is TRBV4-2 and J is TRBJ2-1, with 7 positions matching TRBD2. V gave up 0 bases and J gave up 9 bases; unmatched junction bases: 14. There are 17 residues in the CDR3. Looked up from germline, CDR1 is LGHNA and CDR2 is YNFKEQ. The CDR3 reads CASSQDVSREYVAEQFF. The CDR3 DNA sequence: TGTGCCAGCAGCCAAGATGTATCGCGGGAGTACGTCGCTGAGCAGTTCTTC.

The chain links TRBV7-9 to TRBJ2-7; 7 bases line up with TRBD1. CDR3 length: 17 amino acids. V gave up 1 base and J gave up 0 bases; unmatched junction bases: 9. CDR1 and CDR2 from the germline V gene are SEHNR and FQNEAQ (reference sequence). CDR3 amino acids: CASSLVVRDSNSYEQYF. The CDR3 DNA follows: TGTGCCAGCAGCTTAGTGGTAAGGGACAGTAACTCCTACGAGCAGTACTTC.

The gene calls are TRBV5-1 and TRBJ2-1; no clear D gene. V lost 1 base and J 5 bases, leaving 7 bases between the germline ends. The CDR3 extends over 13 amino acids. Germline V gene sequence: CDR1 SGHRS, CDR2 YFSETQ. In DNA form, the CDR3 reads TGCGCCAGCAGCTTGAGGCAGGACAATGAGCAGTTCTTC. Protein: CASSLRQDNEQFF.

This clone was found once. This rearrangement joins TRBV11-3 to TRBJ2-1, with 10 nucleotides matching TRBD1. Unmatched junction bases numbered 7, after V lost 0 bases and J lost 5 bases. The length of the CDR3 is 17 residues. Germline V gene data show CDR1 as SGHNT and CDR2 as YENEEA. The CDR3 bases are TGTGCCAGCAGCTTAGATAAGAGACAGGGGGCGGACAATGAGCAGTTCTTC. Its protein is CASSLDKRQGADNEQFF.

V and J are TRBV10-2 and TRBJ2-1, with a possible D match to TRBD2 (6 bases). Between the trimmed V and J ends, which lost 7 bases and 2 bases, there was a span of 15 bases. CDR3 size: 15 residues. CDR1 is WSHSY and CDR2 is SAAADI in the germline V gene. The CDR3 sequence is CASMRWDSAYNEQFF. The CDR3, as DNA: TGCGCCAGCATGAGGTGGGACTCGGCCTACAATGAGCAGTTCTTC.

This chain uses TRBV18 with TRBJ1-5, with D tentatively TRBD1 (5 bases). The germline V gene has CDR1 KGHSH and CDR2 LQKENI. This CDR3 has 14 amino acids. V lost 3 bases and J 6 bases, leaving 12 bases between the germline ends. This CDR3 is CASSPESGGQPQHF. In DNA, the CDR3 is TGTGCCAGCTCACCGGAATCGGGGGGTCAGCCCCAGCATTTT.

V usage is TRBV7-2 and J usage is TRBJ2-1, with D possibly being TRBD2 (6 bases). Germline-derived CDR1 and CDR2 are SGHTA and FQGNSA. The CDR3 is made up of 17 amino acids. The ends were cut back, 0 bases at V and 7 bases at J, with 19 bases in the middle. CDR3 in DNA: TGTGCCAGCAGCTTAGCTGGGGTAGCGAGTGCGGGAAATGAGCAGTTCTTC. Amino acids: CASSLAGVASAGNEQFF.

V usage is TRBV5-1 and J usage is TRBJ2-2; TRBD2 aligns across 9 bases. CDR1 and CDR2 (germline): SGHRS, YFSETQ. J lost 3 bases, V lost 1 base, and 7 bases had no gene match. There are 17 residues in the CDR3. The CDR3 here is CASSLLAGGLDTGELFF. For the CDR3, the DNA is TGCGCCAGCAGCTTGCTGGCGGGAGGGCTGGACACCGGGGAGCTGTTTTTT.

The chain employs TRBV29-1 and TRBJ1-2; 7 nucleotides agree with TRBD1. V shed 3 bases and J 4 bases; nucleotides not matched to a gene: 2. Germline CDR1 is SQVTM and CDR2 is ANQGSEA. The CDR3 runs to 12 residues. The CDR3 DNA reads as TGCAGCGTTGATGGACAGGCCTATGGCTACACCTTC. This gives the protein CSVDGQAYGYTF.

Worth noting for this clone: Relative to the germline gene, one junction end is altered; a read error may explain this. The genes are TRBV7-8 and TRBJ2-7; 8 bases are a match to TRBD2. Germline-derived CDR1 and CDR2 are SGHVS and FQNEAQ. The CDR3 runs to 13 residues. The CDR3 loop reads CATGGGSPFERYF. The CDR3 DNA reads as TGTGCCACCGGGGGGGGGAGCCCCTTCGAGCGGTACTTC.

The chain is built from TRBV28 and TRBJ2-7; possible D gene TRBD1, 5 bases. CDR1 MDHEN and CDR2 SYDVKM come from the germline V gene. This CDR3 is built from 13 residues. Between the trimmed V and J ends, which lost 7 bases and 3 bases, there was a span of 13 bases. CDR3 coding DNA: TGTGCCAGCACAGACAGCGTCGTCTACGAGCAGTACTTC. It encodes CASTDSVVYEQYF.

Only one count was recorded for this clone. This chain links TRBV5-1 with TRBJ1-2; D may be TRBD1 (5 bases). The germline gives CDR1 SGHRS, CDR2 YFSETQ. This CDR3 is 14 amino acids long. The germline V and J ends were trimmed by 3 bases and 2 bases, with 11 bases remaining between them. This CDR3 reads CASSSARGNYGYTF. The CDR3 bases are TGCGCCAGCAGCTCGGCTCGGGGGAACTATGGCTACACCTTC.

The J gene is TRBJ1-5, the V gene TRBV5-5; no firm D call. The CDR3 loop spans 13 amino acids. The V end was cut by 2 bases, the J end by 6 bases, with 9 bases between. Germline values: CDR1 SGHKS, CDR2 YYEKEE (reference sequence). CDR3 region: CASSFAGSQPQHF. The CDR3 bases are TGTGCCAGCAGCTTTGCGGGGAGTCAGCCCCAGCATTTT. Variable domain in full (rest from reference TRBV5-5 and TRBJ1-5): DAGVTQSPTHLIKTRGQQVTLRCSPISGHKSVSWYQQVLGQGPQFIFQYYEKEERGRGNFPDRFSARQFPNYSSELNVNALLLGDSALYLCASSFAGSQPQHFGDGTRLSIL.